The clone carrying this T cell receptor (beta chain) has more than one count but fewer than ten. Its antigen remains unknown. The sample belongs to a study of T cells after yellow fever vaccination. This CDR3 is built from 14 residues. Trimming removed 0 bases at V and 4 bases at J, with 13 bases between. Germline V gene lookup returns CDR1 DFQATT and CDR2 SNEGSKA (reference sequence). Study observations and caveats: The presence of abundant clonotypes contaminating from the bulk population was possible in FACS-sorted repertoires.

Generation of TCR cDNA used 5'RACE template switching (which added a universal primer site and UMIs). TCRdb reanalysed the 5' RACE reads using MiXCR and keeps one entry per CDR3 protein. The table includes 450,000 to 600,000 distinct CDR3 sequences, roughly 13% detected once. Sequences were derived from PBMCs, sampled on the day of the yellow fever booster vaccination. The clonotype originates from a young man who received the YFV17D yellow fever vaccine. The chain uses TRBV20-1 and TRBJ2-7; tentative D call: TRBD2 (6 bases). For the CDR3, the DNA is TGCAGTGCTAGAGATAGCGGACTGGCTTACGAGCAGTACTTC. This encodes CSARDSGLAYEQYF.